This is a list of T cell receptor beta chains from one sample in a study of cytomegalovirus exposure and HLA in healthy donors. Generated by immunoSEQ multiplex PCR, the TCRdb table keeps only in-frame clones and is missing some. The data contain hundreds of thousands of clones, 70% to 90% of them singletons. Source material: PBMCs. The receptors come from a young woman in good health and CMV-seronegative. The CDR3 runs from the conserved cysteine through the conserved F or W. A D gene is named only where the DNA matches it firmly.

v_call	j_call	d_call	cdr3_aa
TRBV28	TRBJ2-7	NA	CASSLYGGNEQYF
TRBV28	TRBJ1-1	NA	CASSFPWERNTEAFF
TRBV30	TRBJ1-1	NA	CAWSVKGVTEAFF
TRBV5-1	TRBJ2-7	NA	CASSSTGNGYEQYF
TRBV28	TRBJ1-1	TRBD1	CASSLWTGSRRANTEAFF
TRBV9	TRBJ1-2	NA	CASSAPTGKVWYGYTF
TRBV9	TRBJ1-4	TRBD1	CASSVAGGAGGNEKLFF
TRBV13	TRBJ2-2	TRBD1	CASSSWVDRVRTGELFF
TRBV25-1	TRBJ2-1	TRBD2	CASSEDSGLPNEQFF
TRBV7-8	TRBJ2-1	TRBD2	CASSSEGLAGVWSNEQFF
TRBV5-1	TRBJ1-3	TRBD1	CASSSRDRAFSSGNTIYF
TRBV7-9	TRBJ2-5	NA	CAYTAGVNQETQYF
TRBV5-1	TRBJ1-1	NA	CASSLRNIRSAEAFF
TRBV28	TRBJ1-4	NA	CASSSKREKLFF
TRBV4-2	TRBJ1-2	NA	CASSQDVGPGYGYTF
TRBV2	TRBJ2-3	TRBD1	CASRNQYGQGGPDTQYF
TRBV27	TRBJ2-7	TRBD1	CASSPGQAYEQYF
TRBV7-7	TRBJ2-3	TRBD1	CASSPRTGDTQYF
TRBV5-8	TRBJ2-3	NA	CASSLDNTQYF
TRBV30	TRBJ2-7	NA	CAWSVWEVSEQYF
TRBV5-1	TRBJ2-3	TRBD2	CASSPTSGRGDTQYF
TRBV30	TRBJ1-3	TRBD1	CAWSVGQGAISGNTIYF
TRBV10-1	TRBJ2-3	NA	CASSEISSTDTQYF
TRBV5-1	TRBJ2-3	NA	CASSPQTTSTDTQYF
TRBV7-6	TRBJ2-3	TRBD2	CASSLTGGADTQYF
TRBV19	TRBJ2-2	TRBD1	CASRTQGARTGELFF
TRBV5-1	TRBJ1-6	NA	CASSFGEGLSPLHF
TRBV7-9	TRBJ2-1	NA	CASSPGRGLDEQFF
TRBV28	TRBJ1-6	NA	CASSLGGRRLGNSPLHF